Reported below is one T cell receptor beta chain. The antigen remains unidentified. The data are from a study of long-term antiretroviral therapy in people with HIV. With survey level as its setting, the immunoSEQ assay was v3.0. Method: immunoSEQ multiplex PCR; TCRdb's copy keeps in-frame clones and lacks some. The table lists some 29,000 clones, around 80% of them singletons. Findings and caveats of the study: Information on adherence to ART, viral resistance or therapy changes was unavailable.

PBMC samples from each donor numbered at least one pre-ART and at least two post-ART. Sequences were derived from unsorted PBMCs, sampled 1.5 years before starting antiretroviral therapy. The TCR originated in a man between 18 and 29 years old with HIV.

Here the CDR3 reads CAISAAAVNYGYTF. In nucleotides, the CDR3 is TGTGCCATCAGTGCGGCAGCCGTTAACTATGGCTACACCTTC. The chain links TRBV10-3 to TRBJ1-2, with D unresolved. The V end lost 4 bases, the J end lost 1 base, and 10 bases lay between the germline ends. The germline V gene encodes CDR1 ENHRY and CDR2 SYGVKD. This CDR3 spans 14 amino acids.